Below, 8 T cell receptor beta chains from the same sample are listed, as sequenced in a study of blood T cell repertoires in COVID-19 (dated by TCRdb to between 2020 and 2021). Library method: the immunoSEQ multiplex PCR assay. TCRdb mirrors the immuneACCESS table, restricted to in-frame sequences. Some clones are absent from its copies; in checked studies, under half trace to an unresolved V gene, and the reason for the others is unknown. Within this sample are more than 85,000 clones, with 70% to 90% of them counted one time only. The ten largest make up approximately 5% of the sample. The sequenced sample was peripheral blood. The receptors originated from a human donor in a cohort sampled during active COVID-19.

V and J are TRBV5-1 and TRBJ2-5; D unresolved. V lost 6 bases and J lost 4, with 16 bases in between. The germline gives CDR1 SGHRS, CDR2 YFSETQ. This CDR3 has 14 residues. The CDR3 nucleotides are TGCGCCAGCATTCGTTCACCTCAGGCAGAGACCCAGTACTTC. It specifies CASIRSPQAETQYF. Combining the CDR3 with reference TRBV5-1 and TRBJ2-5 gives the whole variable domain KAGVTQTPRYLIKTRGQQVTLSCSPISGHRSVSWYQQTPGQGLQFLFEYFSETQRNKGNFPGRFSGRQFSNSRSEMNVSTLELGDSALYLCASIRSPQAETQYFGPGTRLLVL.

The chain recombines TRBV10-3 with TRBJ2-7; tentative D call: TRBD2 (5 bases). The length of the CDR3 is 11 residues. Germline V CDR1 and CDR2: ENHRY, SYGVKD. Trimming took 10 bases from V and 5 from J, leaving 12 bases between them. The chain's CDR3 is CASGLGDEQYF. Written as DNA, the CDR3 is TGTGCCAGCGGACTGGGAGACGAGCAGTACTTC.

The chain employs TRBV30 and TRBJ2-3; the match to TRBD1 covers 9 bases. The CDR3 is made up of 16 amino acids. V was pared by 6 bases and J by 5 bases, with 15 bases of the junction left unmatched. In germline, CDR1 is GTSNPN, CDR2 SVGIG (reference sequence). The CDR3 here is CACSIPGQGGRDTQYF. Here the CDR3 DNA reads TGTGCCTGTTCAATCCCGGGACAGGGAGGAAGAGATACGCAGTATTTT.

The rearrangement links TRBV7-9 to TRBJ2-7, with 9 bases aligning to TRBD1. Per the germline V gene, CDR1 is SEHNR and CDR2 is FQNEAQ (reference sequence). J was trimmed by 4 bases and V by 5 bases; bases with no gene match: 9. The CDR3 runs 15 residues. The CDR3 DNA reads as TGTGCCAGCAGCATAACCGGGACAGGGAATTACGAGCAGTACTTC. This gives the protein CASSITGTGNYEQYF.

This chain links TRBV7-9 with TRBJ2-2, with a possible D match to TRBD2 (6 bases). From germline, CDR1 is SEHNR and CDR2 FQNEAQ (reference sequence). V shed 5 bases and J shed 5 bases, with 15 bases lying between them. This CDR3 is built from 15 residues. The CDR3 DNA sequence: TGTGCCAGCAGCCGCCCGGGGGTGAGGACCGGGGAGCTGTTTTTT. Translating gives CASSRPGVRTGELFF.

The chain couples TRBV2 to TRBJ2-1; no clear D gene. Trimming removed 7 bases from V and 4 bases from J, with 20 bases in between. The CDR3 runs to 16 residues. Germline V gene data show CDR1 as SNHLY and CDR2 as FYNNEI. The CDR3 loop reads CASNSVGEDLYNEQFF. The CDR3 DNA follows: TGTGCCAGCAACTCTGTTGGAGAAGACCTATACAATGAGCAGTTCTTC. The full variable domain, rest sourced from reference TRBV2 and TRBJ2-1, is EPEVTQTPSHQVTQMGQEVILRCVPISNHLYFYWYRQILGQKVEFLVSFYNNEISEKSEIFDDQFSVERPDGSNFTLKIRSTKLEDSAMYFCASNSVGEDLYNEQFFGPGTRLTVL.

This chain joins TRBV28 and TRBJ2-3; 7 positions match TRBD2. V dropped 3 bases and J dropped 5; count of bases not matched to a gene: 11. This CDR3 spans 16 amino acids. Germline lookup yields CDR1 MDHEN and CDR2 SYDVKM. The CDR3 protein is CASSFVPSGNQDTQYF. CDR3 nucleotides: TGTGCCAGCAGTTTCGTACCTAGCGGAAACCAAGATACGCAGTATTTT.

CDR3 protein: CASIGTSGRNSYNEQFF. The CDR3 DNA sequence: TGTGCCAGCATCGGGACTAGCGGGAGGAACTCCTACAATGAGCAGTTCTTC. The gene calls are TRBV27 and TRBJ2-1, with 15 bases aligning to TRBD2. Trimming at V came to 7 bases and at J to 0 bases, leaving 4 bases not matched to a gene. CDR1 is MNHEY and CDR2 is SMNVEV in the germline V gene (reference sequence). The CDR3 consists of 17 residues.